These T cell receptor beta chains were read from a single sample in a study of draining lymph node invasion in breast cancer. TCRdb independently ran MiXCR on the bulk RNA-seq reads; one entry per CDR3 protein. Of 1,500 to 2,000 distinct CDR3 sequences in the sample, over 65% are singletons; the top ten hold 2.4%. The sequenced sample consisted of sorted memory CD4+ effector T cells from a lymph node. The source is a female donor with luminal breast cancer. CDR3s include the opening cysteine and the closing phenylalanine or tryptophan. Each record gives: D gene, V gene, J gene, clone size, CDR3 protein, CDR3 DNA. The D gene is left open where the match is weak. Clone sizes are given selectively: once, few, many, or a class where the clone is expanded.

NA,TRBV2,TRBJ1-1,NA,CASSKDIGRNTEAFF,TGTGCCAGCAGCAAGGACATTGGGAGGAACACTGAAGCTTTCTTT
TRBD2,TRBV14,TRBJ2-1,NA,CASSHSWAAGGLYNEQFF,TGTGCCAGCAGCCATTCTTGGGCGGCGGGGGGGCTCTACAATGAGCAGTTCTTC
TRBD1,TRBV20-1,TRBJ1-2,NA,CSAQEQGQNYGYTF,TGCAGTGCTCAAGAGCAGGGACAGAACTATGGCTACACCTTC
NA,TRBV20-1,TRBJ2-3,NA,CSASGGADTQYF,TGCAGTGCTAGTGGAGGGGCAGATACGCAGTATTTT
NA,TRBV3-1,TRBJ1-2,NA,CASSQASAGLGGYTF,TGTGCCAGCAGCCAAGCGTCGGCCGGACTTGGTGGCTACACCTTC
NA,TRBV10-2,TRBJ2-7,NA,CASRPGLSSYEQYF,TGCGCCAGCAGGCCGGGCCTGAGCTCCTACGAGCAGTACTTC
NA,TRBV12-1,TRBJ2-1,NA,CASSYSWEVNEQFF,TGTGCCAGCAGCTATAGCTGGGAGGTTAATGAGCAGTTCTTC
TRBD2,TRBV2,TRBJ2-7,NA,CASSEPGLVIEQYF,TGTGCCAGCAGTGAACCGGGACTAGTAATCGAGCAGTACTTC
NA,TRBV11-2,TRBJ1-5,NA,CASSEGRGQPQHF,TGTGCCAGCAGCGAGGGCCGGGGTCAGCCCCAGCATTTT
NA,TRBV7-6,TRBJ2-2,NA,CASSLETLAGELFF,TGTGCCAGCAGCTTAGAAACCCTTGCCGGGGAGCTGTTTTTT
NA,TRBV20-1,TRBJ1-2,NA,CSVPVPSLYGYTF,TGCAGTGTACCGGTACCCTCCTTATATGGCTACACCTTC
NA,TRBV12-3/TRBV12-4,TRBJ1-1,NA,CASSLSGINTEAFF,TGTGCCAGCAGTTTGTCCGGGATAAACACTGAAGCTTTCTTT
NA,TRBV12-3/TRBV12-4,TRBJ1-5,NA,CASSLGVNQPQHF,TGTGCCAGCAGTTTAGGGGTAAATCAGCCCCAGCATTTT
NA,TRBV19,TRBJ1-2,few,CASSMRTRDGGYTF,TGTGCCAGTAGTATGCGAACACGTGATGGTGGCTACACCTTC
TRBD1,TRBV18,TRBJ1-2,few,CASSLPTGGADNYGYTF,TGTGCCAGCTCACTTCCTACAGGGGGCGCTGATAACTATGGCTACACCTTC
TRBD1,TRBV12-3/TRBV12-4,TRBJ1-5,once,CASGQGSRGNQPQHF,TGTGCCAGCGGACAGGGGTCGAGGGGCAATCAGCCCCAGCATTTT
TRBD1,TRBV2,TRBJ2-3,NA,CASSRDRGTDTQYF,TGTGCCAGCAGTAGGGACAGGGGAACAGATACGCAGTATTTT
NA,TRBV5-1,TRBJ2-5,NA,CASSLGKETQYF,TGCGCCAGCAGCTTGGGGAAAGAGACCCAGTACTTC
NA,TRBV11-2,TRBJ2-2,NA,CASSLGVGSVELFF,TGTGCCAGCAGCTTAGGCGTGGGTTCCGTGGAGCTGTTTTTT
NA,TRBV20-1,TRBJ1-6,NA,CSAREYIGPLHF,TGCAGTGCTAGGGAATACATCGGGCCCCTCCACTTT
NA,TRBV18,TRBJ1-1,NA,CASSLQEKNTEAFF,TGTGCCAGCTCATTACAGGAGAAGAACACTGAAGCTTTCTTT
TRBD1,TRBV7-6,TRBJ2-7,NA,CASSTGTGSNEQYF,TGTGCCAGCAGCACCGGGACAGGGTCCAACGAGCAGTACTTC
NA,TRBV20-1,TRBJ2-1,NA,CSALDPRGLNEQFF,TGCAGTGCCCTTGACCCACGAGGCCTCAATGAGCAGTTCTTC
NA,TRBV6-5,TRBJ1-2,NA,CASSYGGNYGYTF,TGTGCCAGCAGTTACGGGGGGAACTATGGCTACACCTTC
TRBD1,TRBV5-1,TRBJ1-1,NA,CASSPGGTGRLEAFF,TGCGCCAGCAGCCCGGGCGGGACAGGGAGACTCGAAGCTTTCTTT
NA,TRBV20-1,TRBJ1-1,NA,CSAREGAGTEAFF,TGCAGTGCTAGAGAGGGGGCAGGGACTGAAGCTTTCTTT
NA,TRBV3-1,TRBJ1-6,once,CASSLLDSPLHF,TGTGCCAGCAGCCTTTTGGATTCACCCCTCCACTTT
TRBD1,TRBV6-2/TRBV6-3,TRBJ1-6,NA,CASSYEGTETSPLHF,TGTGCCAGCAGTTACGAAGGGACAGAAACGTCACCCCTCCACTTT
NA,TRBV7-9,TRBJ1-1,NA,CASSKDGTRAEAFF,TGTGCCAGCAGCAAAGACGGGACTAGGGCTGAAGCTTTCTTT
NA,TRBV7-2,TRBJ1-2,once,CASSIRTGGYTF,TGTGCCAGCAGCATCAGGACGGGAGGCTACACCTTC
TRBD1,TRBV20-1,TRBJ1-3,NA,CSAIPGQGNTIYF,TGCAGTGCAATCCCGGGACAGGGAAACACCATATATTTT
NA,TRBV6-1,TRBJ1-1,NA,CATAREGNTEAFF,TGTGCCACTGCCAGGGAGGGGAACACTGAAGCTTTCTTT
NA,TRBV19,TRBJ1-2,NA,CASSYGQQYGYTF,TGTGCCAGTAGTTATGGACAGCAATATGGCTACACCTTC
NA,TRBV12-3/TRBV12-4,TRBJ1-1,NA,CASRAENTEAFF,TGTGCCAGCAGGGCGGAGAACACTGAAGCTTTCTTT
TRBD1,TRBV5-5,TRBJ1-5,NA,CASSQGQGGFNQPQHF,TGTGCCAGCAGCCAAGGACAGGGGGGTTTCAATCAGCCCCAGCATTTT
NA,TRBV4-2,TRBJ2-4,NA,CASSQRYPSNIQYF,TGTGCCAGCAGCCAAAGATATCCCTCGAACATTCAGTACTTC
NA,TRBV7-9,TRBJ1-5,NA,CASSSSGNGGQPQHF,TGTGCCAGCAGCTCTTCCGGGAATGGAGGTCAGCCCCAGCATTTT
NA,TRBV2,TRBJ2-5,NA,CASSEETQYF,TGTGCCAGCAGTGAAGAGACCCAGTACTTC
NA,TRBV4-1,TRBJ1-1,NA,CASSLQNTEAFF,TGCGCCAGCAGCCTCCAAAACACTGAAGCTTTCTTT
NA,TRBV29-1,TRBJ2-1,once,CSVGGGNEQFF,TGCAGCGTTGGGGGAGGCAATGAGCAGTTCTTC
NA,TRBV6-1,TRBJ2-2,few,CASAETQNTGELFF,TGTGCCAGTGCGGAGACACAGAACACCGGGGAGCTGTTTTTT
NA,TRBV6-6,TRBJ1-1,NA,CATTKAVEAFF,TGTGCCACCACCAAGGCGGTCGAAGCTTTCTTT
NA,TRBV18,TRBJ1-5,few,CASSQDSNQPQHF,TGTGCCAGCTCACAGGACAGTAATCAGCCCCAGCATTTT
NA,TRBV10-3,TRBJ2-1,NA,CAIMAGNTYNEQFF,TGTGCCATCATGGCGGGGAACACCTACAATGAGCAGTTCTTC
NA,TRBV12-3/TRBV12-4,TRBJ2-1,NA,CASKKGGTTEQFF,TGTGCCAGTAAAAAAGGAGGCACCACGGAGCAGTTCTTC
NA,TRBV4-1,TRBJ1-5,NA,CASSQVPGSQPQHF,TGCGCCAGCAGCCAAGTACCGGGGTCTCAGCCCCAGCATTTT
NA,TRBV19,TRBJ1-5,NA,CASSITLGQPQHF,TGTGCCAGTAGTATCACCCTCGGACAGCCCCAGCATTTT
NA,TRBV11-1,TRBJ1-1,NA,CASTLGALENTEAFF,TGTGCCAGCACCTTAGGGGCACTGGAGAACACTGAAGCTTTCTTT
NA,TRBV20-1,TRBJ2-5,NA,CSAWGDQETQYF,TGCAGTGCTTGGGGGGACCAAGAGACCCAGTACTTC
TRBD1,TRBV5-5,TRBJ1-1,NA,CASSPLTGENTEAFF,TGTGCCAGCAGCCCCCTGACAGGGGAGAACACTGAAGCTTTCTTT
NA,TRBV29-1,TRBJ2-5,NA,CSVGTQKETQYF,TGCAGCGTCGGGACCCAAAAAGAGACCCAGTACTTC
TRBD1,TRBV5-6,TRBJ1-1,NA,CASSLVDRGGNTEAFF,TGTGCCAGCAGCTTGGTGGACAGGGGTGGGAACACTGAAGCTTTCTTT
NA,TRBV20-1,TRBJ2-1,NA,CSARKQGRGEQFF,TGCAGTGCTAGAAAACAGGGGAGGGGTGAGCAGTTCTTC
TRBD1,TRBV5-1,TRBJ2-1,NA,CASSLEGTEYNEQFF,TGCGCCAGCAGCTTGGAAGGGACAGAGTACAATGAGCAGTTCTTC
NA,TRBV5-4,TRBJ1-3,NA,CASSYGGENTIYF,TGTGCCAGCAGCTATGGGGGGGAAAACACCATATATTTT